A selection of T cell receptor beta chains follows, all from one sample in a study of T-cell reconstitution after alpha-beta-depleted transplantation in children. TCRdb reprocessed the PCR reads with MiXCR, giving one entry per CDR3 protein. The sample yields around 700,000 distinct CDR3 sequences, under 15% seen once. Sample: PBMCs, taken before TCRalphabeta/CD19-depleted stem cell transplant. These receptor sequences come from a girl aged 2 to 9 with congenital amegakaryocytic thrombocytopenia, due to receive a stem cell transplant. Both conserved end residues are part of each CDR3. The order of the fields is J gene, clone size, CDR3 length, D gene, V gene, CDR3 DNA, CDR3 protein. A D gene is named only where the DNA matches it firmly. Size values are once, few and many counts, or a class for expanded clones, and some rows have none.

TRBJ2-7 many 14 NA TRBV18 TGTGCCAGCTCACCATTTAGAGGGCTCAACGAGCAGTACTTC CASSPFRGLNEQYF
TRBJ2-1 NA 13 TRBD2 TRBV10-1 TGCGCCAGCAATTCGGGCGGGAGGGGTGAGCAGTTCTTC CASNSGGRGEQFF
TRBJ1-1 many 13 NA TRBV12-3/TRBV12-4 TGTGCCAGCAGGGATACAGTGAACACTGAAGCTTTCTTT CASRDTVNTEAFF
TRBJ2-2 few 16 NA TRBV5-1 TGCGCCAGCAGCTTGGTTTTGTTCAGATACAGCGGGGAGCTGTTTTTT CASSLVLFRYSGELFF
TRBJ2-3 few 16 NA TRBV7-6 TGTGCCAGCAGCTTAGCGCGGGCGACCTGGGCAGATACGCAGTATTTT CASSLARATWADTQYF
TRBJ2-1 NA 16 TRBD2 TRBV28 TGTGCCAGCAGTTTCCCCGGGACTACTCTGAGGCGGGAGCAGTTCTTC CASSFPGTTLRREQFF
TRBJ2-5 NA 15 NA TRBV20-1 TGCAGTGCTAGACAAGAACCACTAGCAGAAGAGACCCAGTACTTC CSARQEPLAEETQYF
TRBJ2-3 many 15 TRBD2 TRBV28 TGTGCCAGCAGCTATAGCGGGAGTGGCGCAGATACGCAGTATTTT CASSYSGSGADTQYF
TRBJ1-2 many 14 TRBD1 TRBV10-3 TGTGCCATCATGGGCGAAGCACAGGGGAATGGCTACACCTTC CAIMGEAQGNGYTF
TRBJ1-1 NA 12 NA TRBV5-6 TGTGCCAGCAGCCTTACAGGGAACGGAGCTTTCTTT CASSLTGNGAFF
TRBJ2-1 many 12 NA TRBV20-1 TGCAGTGCTAGAGGGGGATACAATGAGCAGTTCTTC CSARGGYNEQFF
TRBJ2-7 few 16 NA TRBV6-2/TRBV6-3 TGTGCCAGCAGAACTCGAGCCTCAGGTCGACCTAACGAGCAGTACTTC CASRTRASGRPNEQYF
TRBJ2-2 NA 17 TRBD2 TRBV7-3 TGTGCCAGCAGCTTAGGAACTAGCGGGATGAACACCGGGGAGCTGTTTTTT CASSLGTSGMNTGELFF
TRBJ2-5 NA 17 TRBD1 TRBV20-1 TGCTGTGCTAGTGATCCACAGGGGGCTGCCGTCCAAGAGACCCAGTACTTC CCASDPQGAAVQETQYF
TRBJ1-5 many 12 NA TRBV20-1 TGCAGTGCTAGAAGTAGCAATCAGCCCCAGCATTTT CSARSSNQPQHF
TRBJ2-2 many 14 TRBD2 TRBV12-3/TRBV12-4 TGTGCCAGCACCACTAGCGCTAACACCGGGGAGCTGTTTTTT CASTTSANTGELFF
TRBJ2-7 NA 14 TRBD2 TRBV28 TGTGCCAGCAGTCAAGCGGGAGCTACCTACGAGCAGTACTTC CASSQAGATYEQYF
TRBJ2-3 NA 15 NA TRBV3-1 TGTGCCAGCAGCAAGACGGTTTCCAGCACAGATACGCAGTATTTT CASSKTVSSTDTQYF
TRBJ2-2 few 15 TRBD2 TRBV20-1 TGCAGTGCTGCTACTAGCGGGATTGTCTCCGGGGAGCTGTTTTTT CSAATSGIVSGELFF
TRBJ2-7 many 14 TRBD2 TRBV20-1 TGCAGTGCAGGCGGACTAGGGGCTTCCTACGAGCAGTACTTC CSAGGLGASYEQYF
TRBJ2-1 NA 18 NA TRBV4-1 NA CASSHGGSAPGSYNEQFF
TRBJ1-3 NA 17 NA TRBV5-1 TGCGCCAGCAGCTGGTCCGGGACCGTTCGCTCTGGAAACACCATATATTTT CASSWSGTVRSGNTIYF
TRBJ2-1 many 13 NA TRBV5-1 TGCGCCAGCAGCTCCGGGGTTTACAATGAGCAGTTCTTC CASSSGVYNEQFF
TRBJ2-2 NA 16 NA TRBV7-9 TGTGCCAGCAGCTTAGGGCTAGCGCCAGCGACCGGGGAGCTGTTTTTT CASSLGLAPATGELFF
TRBJ2-2 NA 17 NA TRBV11-2 TGTGCCAGCAGCTTAGGCGTGGGGACCTACGCCCCCGGGGAGCTGTTTTTT CASSLGVGTYAPGELFF
TRBJ2-5 many 12 NA TRBV2 TGTGCCAGCAGGGACCCCCAGGTGGCCCAGTACTTC CASRDPQVAQYF
TRBJ1-6 NA 14 NA TRBV20-1 TGCAGTGCTCAAAGGCCAGTGAATAATTCACCCCTCCACTTT CSAQRPVNNSPLHF
TRBJ1-6 many 13 NA TRBV20-1 TGCAGTGCTAGTTCGGGAGTAGGGTCACCCCTCCACTTT CSASSGVGSPLHF
TRBJ2-7 many 14 TRBD2 TRBV5-1 TGCGCCAGCAGCTCGGGGCTAGCGGACTACGAGCAGTACTTC CASSSGLADYEQYF
TRBJ1-4 NA 15 NA TRBV5-1 TGCGCCAGCAGCGTAGACGGCGACACTAATGAAAAACTGTTTTTT CASSVDGDTNEKLFF
TRBJ2-1 NA 15 TRBD2 TRBV29-1 TGCAGCGTTGAAAGGCGGGAGGGGTCCTACAATGAGCAGTTCTTC CSVERREGSYNEQFF
TRBJ1-1 many 14 NA TRBV6-1 TGTGCCAGCAGACAGAGACAGCGGAACACTGAAGCTTTCTTT CASRQRQRNTEAFF
TRBJ1-5 many 14 NA TRBV5-1 TGCGCCAGCAGCTTGGGGCCCGAGGGTCAGCCCCAGCATTTT CASSLGPEGQPQHF
TRBJ2-3 many 15 NA TRBV4-1 TGCGCCAGCAGCCGTGGCCCGCTTTGGACAGATACGCAGTATTTT CASSRGPLWTDTQYF
TRBJ2-7 NA 16 TRBD2 TRBV28 TGTGCCAGCAGTTTATTAGGCAGTAGCGGGAGCTACGAGCAGTACTTC CASSLLGSSGSYEQYF
TRBJ2-2 many 17 NA TRBV6-1 TGTGCCAGCACAACCCCCGGACTTTATTCATCCACCGGGGAGCTGTTTTTT CASTTPGLYSSTGELFF
TRBJ2-1 many 12 NA TRBV7-3 TGTGCCAGCTCCCCGGATCTCAATGAGCAGTTCTTC CASSPDLNEQFF
TRBJ2-6 few 17 NA TRBV12-3/TRBV12-4 TGTGCCAGCAGCGGACAACTACACCGCTCTGGGGCCAACGTCCTGACTTTC CASSGQLHRSGANVLTF
TRBJ1-6 NA 13 NA TRBV7-6 TGTGCCAGCAGCTTATGGGATAATTCACCCCTCCACTTT CASSLWDNSPLHF
TRBJ2-1 NA 17 TRBD2 TRBV6-5 TGTGCCAGCAGCCGACGGTACGGGACTAGCGGGAGCAATGAGCAGTTCTTC CASSRRYGTSGSNEQFF